This T cell receptor beta chain emerged from a study of cytomegalovirus exposure and HLA in healthy donors. The primer mix had 60 Vbeta and 13 Jbeta primers. Repertoires were generated with immunoSEQ multiplex PCR, while TCRdb's copy carries only in-frame clones and drops some. The repertoire includes about 60,000 clones, about 69% of them detected once, and 30% to 40% sits in the top ten. CDR1 MNHNS and CDR2 SASEGT come from the germline V gene. CDR3 length equals 15 residues. Trimming removed 6 bases at V and 1 base at J, with 14 bases between. Source material: PBMCs. This TCR derives from a man aged 35 to 55 in good health and CMV-seropositive. The chain has TRBV6-1 and TRBJ2-3; TRBD2 might be the D (5 bases). The CDR3 DNA follows: TGTGCCAGCAGGTCTTCCCGGGGTCGCACAGATACGCAGTATTTT. Translating it yields CASRSSRGRTDTQYF.